The 21 T cell receptor beta chains listed next were all sequenced from one sample in a study of T-cell reconstitution after alpha-beta-depleted transplantation in children. Unique molecular identifiers were incorporated when the TCRbeta library was constructed. TCRdb called the PCR reads again in MiXCR, with one record for every CDR3 protein. The sample carries around 960,000 distinct CDR3 sequences, roughly 29% recorded once. Sequenced here: PBMCs, mostly from graft donor cells, sampled 360 days after TCRalphabeta/CD19-depleted stem cell transplant. Receptor source: a boy in the first two years of life who had a stem cell transplant for SCID, so the T cells may come from the graft donor.

This clonotype was observed a handful of times. This rearrangement joins TRBV12-3 or TRBV12-4 to TRBJ2-3, with 10 positions matching TRBD2. CDR3 length: 17 residues. The trim removed 2 bases at V and 1 base at J, leaving 6 bases unmatched. DNA of the CDR3: TGTGCCAGCAGTTTAAGGGCCCTAGCGGGGGGCACAGATACGCAGTATTTT. This codes for CASSLRALAGGTDTQYF.

This clonotype was picked up one time. This chain links TRBV13 with TRBJ2-1; 11 bases are shared with TRBD2. The CDR3 runs 18 residues. CDR1 PRHDT and CDR2 FYEKMQ come from the germline V gene (reference sequence). With 4 bases clipped from V and 4 bases from J, the junction kept 12 bases outside the gene matches. The chain's CDR3 is CASSSFGVGTSGYNEQFF. CDR3 sequence (DNA): TGTGCCAGCAGCTCTTTCGGGGTAGGGACTAGCGGTTACAATGAGCAGTTCTTC. The variable domain in full, with the rest retrieved from reference TRBV13 and TRBJ2-1, is AAGVIQSPRHLIKEKRETATLKCYPIPRHDTVYWYQQGPGQDPQFLISFYEKMQSDKGSIPDRFSAQQFSDYHSELNMSSLELGDSALYFCASSSFGVGTSGYNEQFFGPGTRLTVL.

This clonotype was seen only a few times. The CDR3 region has the DNA TGTGCCAGCAGCGACAGGGGCTTTCTTTCCTACGAGCAGTACTTC. Encoded protein: CASSDRGFLSYEQYF. This chain connects TRBV12-3 or TRBV12-4 to TRBJ2-7, with 8 nucleotides matching TRBD1. V lost 6 bases, J lost 1 base, and 8 bases stayed unmatched. There are 15 residues in the CDR3.

The V gene is TRBV20-1, the J gene TRBJ2-1, with D possibly being TRBD1 (7 bases). The CDR3 is 14 amino acids. V lost 5 bases and J lost 8, with 19 bases in between. Per germline, CDR1 DFQATT and CDR2 SNEGSKA (reference sequence). As DNA, the CDR3 is TGCAGTGCTCCTGGGAGGAGGGGGCGGTATGAGCAGTTCTTC. This translates into CSAPGRRGRYEQFF.

The chain couples TRBV2 to TRBJ2-4, with D maybe TRBD2 (6 bases). The CDR3 is made up of 18 amino acids. Trimming removed 0 bases from V and 2 bases from J, with 17 bases in between. Germline values: CDR1 SNHLY, CDR2 FYNNEI. In nucleotides, the CDR3 is TGTGCCAGCAGTGAAGCGCTAAGGGGACTGGTTCCCAAAAACATTCAGTACTTC. This encodes CASSEALRGLVPKNIQYF.

This clonotype was picked up a small number of times. The chain is built from TRBV29-1 and TRBJ2-3; no definite D call. Per germline, CDR1 SQVTM and CDR2 ANQGSEA. The CDR3 length is 15 residues. V lost 1 base and J lost 2, with 13 bases in between. The CDR3 bases are TGCAGCGTTGAAGGTGGGGAAGGTTACACAGATACGCAGTATTTT. Protein sequence: CSVEGGEGYTDTQYF.

This chain uses TRBV20-1 with TRBJ1-3; 7 bases line up with TRBD1. The CDR3 is 13 amino acids. In germline, CDR1 is DFQATT, CDR2 SNEGSKA (reference sequence). V lost 3 bases and J lost 10; bases outside the gene matches: 9. CDR3 nucleotides: TGCAGTGCTAGCAGGGGGACGCCTAAGACCATATATTTT. As protein: CSASRGTPKTIYF.

There are a few counts of this clonotype. V usage is TRBV13 and J usage is TRBJ2-5; 14 bases are shared with TRBD2. This CDR3 has 15 amino acids. The V gene end was trimmed by 5 bases and the J gene end by 4 bases; junction bases not matched to a gene: 3. Germline V gene sequence: CDR1 PRHDT, CDR2 FYEKMQ (reference sequence). DNA for the CDR3: TGTGCCAGCAGCACAGGGACTAGCGGGGGAGAGACCCAGTACTTC. Protein product: CASSTGTSGGETQYF.

V and J are TRBV29-1 and TRBJ2-3, with D perhaps TRBD1 or TRBD2 (5 bases each). V lost 7 bases and J lost 2, with 13 bases in between. The V gene's germline CDR1 is SQVTM and CDR2 ANQGSEA. The CDR3 consists of 13 residues. The CDR3 DNA is TGCAGCGCCCAGGGACGGGTCACAGATACGCAGTATTTT. Protein product: CSAQGRVTDTQYF.

The chain uses TRBV28 and TRBJ2-1; 8 nucleotides align to TRBD2. The J segment lost 2 bases and the V segment lost 3 bases, leaving 6 bases of the junction unmatched. In germline, CDR1 is MDHEN, CDR2 SYDVKM. The CDR3 sequence is 16 residues long. In nucleotides, the CDR3 is TGTGCCAGCAGTTTCTGGTCGGGGGGGGCCTACAATGAGCAGTTCTTC. Residues: CASSFWSGGAYNEQFF.

This chain joins TRBV5-1 and TRBJ1-2, with D tentatively TRBD1 (5 bases). The CDR3 covers 14 residues. Looked up from germline, CDR1 is SGHRS and CDR2 is YFSETQ. V was clipped by 7 bases and J by 5 bases, with 18 bases between them. The CDR3 reads CASAQGHRTYGYTF. Here the CDR3 DNA reads TGCGCCAGCGCCCAAGGACATCGAACTTATGGCTACACCTTC.

This rearrangement joins TRBV3-1 to TRBJ2-2; the D gene is possibly TRBD1 (5 bases). The CDR3 loop spans 14 amino acids. V was trimmed by 3 bases and J by 5 bases, leaving 10 bases between them. Germline V lookup: CDR1 LGHDT, CDR2 YNNKEL (reference sequence). The CDR3 is CASSQKGVTGELFF. CDR3 nucleotide sequence: TGTGCCAGCAGCCAGAAAGGGGTAACCGGGGAGCTGTTTTTT.

The rearrangement uses TRBV6-7 and TRBJ2-7, with 8 bases aligning to TRBD2. TRBV6-7 is treated as an ORF (open reading frame) with a function not yet certain. The CDR3 length is 18 residues. The J segment lost 0 bases and the V segment lost 2 bases, leaving 12 bases of the junction unmatched. The CDR3 loop is CASSYPSGGPYSSYEQYF. The CDR3, as DNA: TGTGCCAGCAGTTACCCCAGCGGGGGTCCTTACAGCTCCTACGAGCAGTACTTC.

The rearrangement joins TRBV11-2 to TRBJ2-3; D gene unclear. Germline values: CDR1 SGHAT, CDR2 FQNNGV. The germline V and J ends were trimmed by 4 bases and 5 bases, with 16 bases remaining between them. The CDR3 spans 15 residues. This chain's CDR3 is CASSSGVSERDTQYF. The CDR3 DNA reads TGTGCCAGCAGCTCCGGAGTCAGCGAAAGAGATACGCAGTATTTT. Variable domain in full (rest from reference TRBV11-2 and TRBJ2-3): EAGVAQSPRYKIIEKRQSVAFWCNPISGHATLYWYQQILGQGPKLLIQFQNNGVVDDSQLPKDRFSAERLKGVDSTLKIQPAKLEDSAVYLCASSSGVSERDTQYFGPGTRLTVL.

In this sample, this clonotype turned up a few times. This chain connects TRBV12-3 or TRBV12-4 to TRBJ2-3; 12 bases line up with TRBD2. V shed 5 bases, J shed 6 bases, and the junction held 15 bases outside the gene matches. The CDR3 extends over 18 amino acids. CDR3 nucleotides: TGTGCCAGCAGTCCAAGCGGACTAGCGGGGCGGGCACATGATACGCAGTATTTT. This gives the protein CASSPSGLAGRAHDTQYF.

The chain combines TRBV5-6 with TRBJ2-3; 8 bases align to TRBD1. This CDR3 is built from 14 residues. J was trimmed by 3 bases and V by 10 bases; bases with no gene match: 10. The V gene's germline CDR1 is SGHDT and CDR2 YYEEEE. CDR3: CASLTGGGTDTQYF. The CDR3 DNA follows: TGTGCCTCCCTTACAGGGGGAGGTACAGATACGCAGTATTTT.

This sequence joins TRBV20-1 and TRBJ2-1; D gene ambiguous. The CDR3 runs to 15 residues. The germline V gene encodes CDR1 DFQATT and CDR2 SNEGSKA (reference sequence). V shed 0 bases and J shed 5 bases, with 14 bases lying between them. CDR3 sequence: CSARDRGTGNNEQFF. The CDR3 nucleotides are TGCAGTGCTAGAGATCGTGGTACTGGCAACAATGAGCAGTTCTTC.

This clonotype has just a few counts. The gene calls are TRBV29-1 and TRBJ2-7, with a possible D match to TRBD2 (6 bases). V gave up 7 bases and J gave up 9 bases, with 16 bases separating them. The CDR3 is made up of 11 amino acids. The germline V gene has CDR1 SQVTM and CDR2 ANQGSEA. In nucleotides, the CDR3 is TGCAGCGCCAGGGACTTCGGAGGGCAGTACTTC. It is translated as CSARDFGGQYF.

This clonotype was seen at least ten times. The rearrangement links TRBV5-1 to TRBJ2-7; 9 bases are shared with TRBD1. The CDR3 has 17 amino acids. V shed 3 bases, J shed 2 bases, and the junction held 12 bases outside the gene matches. The germline V gene encodes CDR1 SGHRS and CDR2 YFSETQ. The DNA for the CDR3 is TGCGCCAGCAGCTATCGGACCGGGACAGGGATCGCCTACGAGCAGTACTTC. It specifies CASSYRTGTGIAYEQYF.

This clonotype was seen only a few times. The chain links TRBV5-1 to TRBJ2-5; D uncertain. The V end lost 4 bases, the J end lost 5 bases, and 21 bases lay between the germline ends. Looked up from germline, CDR1 is SGHRS and CDR2 is YFSETQ. The CDR3 consists of 16 residues. The CDR3 region is CASSPNQLLQGETQYF. CDR3 nucleotides: TGCGCCAGCAGCCCTAACCAACTTCTCCAAGGGGAGACCCAGTACTTC.

This clonotype has a handful of counts. The chain joins TRBV5-6 to TRBJ2-2; D might be TRBD2 (5 bases). V was pared by 3 bases and J by 2 bases, with 14 bases between. This CDR3 is built from 16 residues. Germline V lookup: CDR1 SGHDT, CDR2 YYEEEE. Here the CDR3 reads CASSSLVDFNTGELFF. The CDR3 bases are TGTGCCAGCAGCTCCCTCGTGGACTTTAACACCGGGGAGCTGTTTTTT.